Below, 20 T cell receptor beta chains from the same sample are listed, as sequenced in a study of CD8 T cells in ankylosing spondylitis. MiXCR, run by TCRdb on the 5' RACE reads, gives a single entry per CDR3 protein. In the table there are 380,000 or so distinct CDR3 sequences, around 20% of which are singletons. Sequenced: blood, either unsorted or a sorted T cell fraction (not recorded which). These receptors originate from a male donor with ankylosing spondylitis or in good health (not recorded which).

The sample holds a few counts of this clonotype. The V gene is TRBV6-4, the J gene TRBJ1-1, with 8 bases identical to TRBD1. This CDR3 has 16 amino acids. Per the germline V gene, CDR1 is MRHNA and CDR2 is SNTAGT. After removal of 0 bases from V and 4 bases from J, the junction contained 7 bases not matched to a gene. CDR3 in amino acids: CASSDSPRGQVTEAFF. As DNA, the CDR3 is TGTGCCAGCAGTGACTCACCCAGGGGGCAAGTCACTGAAGCTTTCTTT.

The chain uses TRBV7-8 and TRBJ2-7; D is possibly TRBD1 or TRBD2 (5 bases each). Germline values: CDR1 SGHVS, CDR2 FQNEAQ. The CDR3 spans 16 residues. The V and J ends lost 4 bases and 0 bases respectively, with 16 bases between them. The CDR3 DNA follows: TGTGCCAGCAGCTCCGACCCGGGGCAAGCCTCCTACGAGCAGTACTTC. Its translation is CASSSDPGQASYEQYF.

The rearrangement uses TRBV7-9 and TRBJ2-3; D is unclear. V lost 1 base and J lost 0, with 8 bases in between. This CDR3 is built from 15 residues. CDR1 is SEHNR and CDR2 is FQNEAQ in the germline V gene (reference sequence). In DNA, the CDR3 is TGTGCCAGCAGCTTAGGGCCTGCCAGCACAGATACGCAGTATTTT. It codes for CASSLGPASTDTQYF. The whole variable domain, filled in from reference TRBV7-9 and TRBJ2-3, reads DTGVSQNPRHKITKRGQNVTFRCDPISEHNRLYWYRQTLGQGPEFLTYFQNEAQLEKSRLLSDRFSAERPKGSFSTLEIQRTEQGDSAMYLCASSLGPASTDTQYFGPGTRLTVL.

This clonotype was detected only a few times. This chain connects TRBV4-1 to TRBJ2-7, with D hard to call. Looked up from germline, CDR1 is MGHRA and CDR2 is YSYEKL. V was shortened by 4 bases and J by 0 bases, with 16 bases between the two germline ends. This CDR3 comprises 16 residues. The CDR3 DNA sequence: TGCGCCAGCAGCCTTTCCTCGGGCGGACCCTCCTACGAGCAGTACTTC. Protein product: CASSLSSGGPSYEQYF.

This clonotype was observed a few times. The chain carries TRBV7-9 and TRBJ2-1, with 10 bases fitting TRBD1. The trim removed 5 bases at V and 2 bases at J, leaving 6 bases unmatched. There are 16 residues in the CDR3. The germline V gene encodes CDR1 SEHNR and CDR2 FQNEAQ (reference sequence). This CDR3 is CASSPLTGGTYNEQFF. The CDR3, as DNA: TGTGCCAGCAGCCCCCTGACAGGGGGCACCTACAATGAGCAGTTCTTC.

This clonotype has only a few counts. The CDR3 reads CASSLSGTGIGTGELFF. CDR3 DNA: TGTGCCAGCAGCTTGTCCGGGACAGGGATTGGCACCGGGGAGCTGTTTTTT. The chain uses TRBV7-9 and TRBJ2-2; 9 bases are a match to TRBD1. CDR1 is SEHNR, CDR2 FQNEAQ, per germline (reference sequence). CDR3 length: 17 residues. The trim removed 3 bases at V and 4 bases at J, leaving 9 bases unmatched.

This clonotype has more than one count but fewer than ten. The J gene is TRBJ2-5, the V gene TRBV6-1, with D perhaps matching TRBD1 (6 bases). The CDR3 is made up of 14 amino acids. Per germline, CDR1 MNHNS and CDR2 SASEGT. V gave up 5 bases and J gave up 4 bases, with 14 bases separating them. The CDR3 here is CASSPGVGGETQYF. The CDR3 DNA is TGTGCCAGCAGTCCCGGCGTAGGGGGAGAGACCCAGTACTTC.

The rearrangement uses TRBV20-1 and TRBJ2-1; D is perhaps TRBD2 (6 bases). Germline V gene lookup returns CDR1 DFQATT and CDR2 SNEGSKA (reference sequence). Trimming left V 6 bases short and J 4 bases short, with 22 bases between. The length of the CDR3 is 16 residues. The CDR3 spells CSAHPEGGLGYNEQFF. For the CDR3, the DNA is TGCAGTGCCCACCCCGAAGGAGGGTTAGGGTACAATGAGCAGTTCTTC.

This clonotype was detected only a few times. The chain links TRBV7-9 to TRBJ1-6; D may be TRBD1 (6 bases). CDR1 is SEHNR, CDR2 FQNEAQ, per germline (reference sequence). The CDR3 covers 14 residues. Trimming removed 6 bases at V and 7 bases at J, with 13 bases between. CDR3 residues: CASSPGTSNSPLHF. The DNA of the CDR3 is TGTGCCAGCAGTCCCGGGACATCCAATTCACCCCTCCACTTT. The complete variable domain, with remaining parts taken from reference TRBV7-9 and TRBJ1-6, reads DTGVSQNPRHKITKRGQNVTFRCDPISEHNRLYWYRQTLGQGPEFLTYFQNEAQLEKSRLLSDRFSAERPKGSFSTLEIQRTEQGDSAMYLCASSPGTSNSPLHFGNGTRLTVT.

The table lists this clonotype with a few counts. This chain links TRBV5-6 with TRBJ2-1; D remains unclear. This CDR3 is 12 amino acids long. The germline CDR1 and CDR2 sequences are SGHDT and YYEEEE. The V end lost 2 bases, the J end lost 9 bases, and 9 bases lay between the germline ends. CDR3 nucleotide sequence: TGTGCCAGCAGCTTATTGGATAGTGAGCAGTTCTTC. Its protein is CASSLLDSEQFF.

This clonotype was seen a few times. The rearrangement uses TRBV5-1 and TRBJ2-7, with a weak D call TRBD2 (5 bases). CDR3 length: 11 residues. Germline V gene data show CDR1 as SGHRS and CDR2 as YFSETQ. The V gene lost 5 bases and the J gene lost 7 bases, with 10 bases spanning the gap. The CDR3: CASRGGFEQYF. The CDR3 region has the DNA TGCGCCAGCAGAGGAGGCTTTGAGCAGTACTTC. Using reference TRBV5-1 and TRBJ2-7 for the parts outside the CDR3, the full variable domain is KAGVTQTPRYLIKTRGQQVTLSCSPISGHRSVSWYQQTPGQGLQFLFEYFSETQRNKGNFPGRFSGRQFSNSRSEMNVSTLELGDSALYLCASRGGFEQYFGPGTRLTVT.

This clonotype was picked up a small number of times. The V call is TRBV10-3, the J call TRBJ2-2; D is undetermined. In germline, CDR1 is ENHRY, CDR2 SYGVKD. The V and J ends lost 6 bases and 0 bases respectively, with 5 bases between them. The CDR3 runs to 13 residues. CDR3 DNA sequence: TGTGCCATCAGGGACCCGAACACCGGGGAGCTGTTTTTT. Its protein product is CAIRDPNTGELFF.

This clonotype was seen a handful of times. The chain couples TRBV4-1 to TRBJ2-1, with 11 bases aligning to TRBD2. The CDR3 spans 17 residues. Germline V gene sequence: CDR1 MGHRA, CDR2 YSYEKL. V lost 0 bases and J lost 1; bases outside the gene matches: 2. CDR3 DNA: TGCGCCAGCAGCCAAGATAGCGGGGGGGTTTCCTACAATGAGCAGTTCTTC. Translated: CASSQDSGGVSYNEQFF.

This clonotype was counted only a few times. This chain connects TRBV19 to TRBJ2-7; no reliable D call. Trimming shortened V by 4 bases and J by 3 bases, and 13 bases separated the two germline ends. The CDR3 has 14 residues. Germline CDR1 LNHDA, CDR2 SQIVND (reference sequence). CDR3 bases: TGTGCCAGTAGTAAAGATGCCGGATACTACGAGCAGTACTTC. Residues: CASSKDAGYYEQYF.

This clonotype was recorded many times. The rearrangement joins TRBV29-1 to TRBJ2-4, with a possible D match to TRBD1 (5 bases). With 4 bases removed from V and 7 bases from J, the gap between germline ends came to 14 bases. Germline-derived CDR1 and CDR2 are SQVTM and ANQGSEA. The CDR3 is made up of 13 amino acids. The CDR3 DNA reads as TGCAGCGTTGTGACAGCCTCAAGGAACATTCAGTACTTC. Its translation: CSVVTASRNIQYF.

CDR3: CASSFTGTRETQYF. The CDR3 DNA reads TGTGCCAGCAGTTTTACCGGGACTAGGGAGACCCAGTACTTC. The chain is built from TRBV27 and TRBJ2-5, with 8 bases lining up with TRBD2. The length of the CDR3 is 14 residues. The germline V gene encodes CDR1 MNHEY and CDR2 SMNVEV (reference sequence). V shed 3 bases and J 5 bases; nucleotides not matched to a gene: 5.

This clonotype was found many times. The chain is built from TRBV12-3 or TRBV12-4 and TRBJ1-2; D gene unclear. The V gene lost 2 bases and the J gene lost 4 bases, with 20 bases spanning the gap. The CDR3 sequence is 17 residues long. CDR3 protein: CASSLRPHRVSFYGYTF. The DNA for the CDR3 is TGTGCCAGCAGTTTACGTCCCCACAGAGTTTCCTTCTATGGCTACACCTTC.

The count of this clonotype is one. CDR3 residues: CASKGRGWNTEAFF. CDR3 nucleotides: TGTGCCAGCAAGGGAAGGGGATGGAACACTGAAGCTTTCTTT. J is TRBJ1-1 and V is TRBV2; perhaps TRBD1 as D (5 bases). From germline, CDR1 is SNHLY and CDR2 FYNNEI. This CDR3 is built from 14 residues. V lost 7 bases, J lost 1 base, and 13 bases lay in between.

The chain combines TRBV5-6 with TRBJ2-2, with D uncertain. V was trimmed by 0 bases and J by 4 bases, leaving 10 bases between them. This CDR3 is built from 15 residues. Per the germline V gene, CDR1 is SGHDT and CDR2 is YYEEEE. CDR3: CASSLVPGSTGELFF. The CDR3 nucleotides are TGTGCCAGCAGCTTGGTCCCAGGTAGCACCGGGGAGCTGTTTTTT.

There are a few counts of this clonotype. The chain joins TRBV4-1 to TRBJ1-2; D unclear. Germline assignment: CDR1 MGHRA and CDR2 YSYEKL. The length of the CDR3 is 15 residues. Trimming took 0 bases from V and 4 from J, leaving 12 bases between them. The CDR3 protein is CASSQDEGSTYGYTF. In nucleotides, the CDR3 is TGCGCCAGCAGCCAAGATGAAGGGTCAACCTATGGCTACACCTTC.